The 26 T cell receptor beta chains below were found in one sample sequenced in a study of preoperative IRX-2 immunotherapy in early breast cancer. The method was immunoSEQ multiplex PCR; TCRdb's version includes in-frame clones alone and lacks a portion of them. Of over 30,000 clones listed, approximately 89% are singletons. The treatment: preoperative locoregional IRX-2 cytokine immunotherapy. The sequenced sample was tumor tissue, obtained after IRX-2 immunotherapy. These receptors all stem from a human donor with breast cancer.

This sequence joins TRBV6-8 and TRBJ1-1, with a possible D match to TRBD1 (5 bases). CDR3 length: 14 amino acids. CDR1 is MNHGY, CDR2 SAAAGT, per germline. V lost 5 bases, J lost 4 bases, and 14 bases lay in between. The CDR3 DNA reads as TGTGCCAGCAGTAAGACCCTGGGGACCACTGAAGCTTTCTTT. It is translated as CASSKTLGTTEAFF.

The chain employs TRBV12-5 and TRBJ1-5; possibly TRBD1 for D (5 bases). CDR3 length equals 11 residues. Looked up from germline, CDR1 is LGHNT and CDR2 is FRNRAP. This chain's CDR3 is CASGGDQPQHF. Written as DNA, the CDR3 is TGTGCCAGCGGGGGGGATCAGCCCCAGCATTTT. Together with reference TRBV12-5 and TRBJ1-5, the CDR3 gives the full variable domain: DARVTQTPRHKVTEMGQEVTMRCQPILGHNTVFWYRQTMMQGLELLAYFRNRAPLDDSGMPKDRFSAEMPDATLATLKIQPSEPRDSAVYFCASGGDQPQHFGDGTRLSIL.

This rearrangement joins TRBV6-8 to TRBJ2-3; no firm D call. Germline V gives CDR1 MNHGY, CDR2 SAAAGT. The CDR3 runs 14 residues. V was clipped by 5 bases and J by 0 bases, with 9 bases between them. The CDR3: CASSEMWSTDTQYF. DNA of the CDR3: TGTGCCAGCAGTGAGATGTGGAGCACAGATACGCAGTATTTT.

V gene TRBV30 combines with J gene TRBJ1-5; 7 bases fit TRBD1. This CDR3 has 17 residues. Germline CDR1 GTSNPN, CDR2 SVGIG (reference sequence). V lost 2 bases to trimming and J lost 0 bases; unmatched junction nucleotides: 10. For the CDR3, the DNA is TGTGCCTGGAGTACAGGGGATCTTGCTTATAGCAATCAGCCCCAGCATTTT. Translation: CAWSTGDLAYSNQPQHF.

As DNA, the CDR3 is TGTGCCACCCGGAGTACGGGAAACACCATATATTTT. Amino acids: CATRSTGNTIYF. The rearrangement links TRBV19 to TRBJ1-3; D remains ambiguous. V shed 10 bases and J shed 4 bases, with 11 bases lying between them. This CDR3 has 12 amino acids. Germline V gene sequence: CDR1 LNHDA, CDR2 SQIVND (reference sequence).

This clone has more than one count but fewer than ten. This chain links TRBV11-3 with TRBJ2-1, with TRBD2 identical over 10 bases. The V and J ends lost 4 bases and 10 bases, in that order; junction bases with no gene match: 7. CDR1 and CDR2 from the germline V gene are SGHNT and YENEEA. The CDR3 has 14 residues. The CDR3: CASSSLAGAGEQFF. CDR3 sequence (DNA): TGTGCCAGCAGCTCCCTAGCGGGAGCCGGAGAGCAGTTCTTC.

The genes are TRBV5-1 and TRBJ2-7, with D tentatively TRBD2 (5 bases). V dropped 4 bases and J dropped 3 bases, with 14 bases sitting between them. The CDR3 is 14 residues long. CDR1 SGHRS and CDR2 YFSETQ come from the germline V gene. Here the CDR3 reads CASSVDEGFYEQYF. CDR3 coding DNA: TGCGCCAGCAGCGTAGACGAGGGCTTCTACGAGCAGTACTTC.

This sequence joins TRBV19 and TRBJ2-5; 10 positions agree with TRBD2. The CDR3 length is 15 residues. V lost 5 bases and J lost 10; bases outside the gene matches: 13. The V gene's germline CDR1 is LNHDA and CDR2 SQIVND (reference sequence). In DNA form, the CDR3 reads TGTGCCAGTAGTCCTAGCGGGAGCCTCTTGGGTGACCAGTACTTC. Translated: CASSPSGSLLGDQYF. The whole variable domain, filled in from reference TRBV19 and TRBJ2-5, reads DGGITQSPKYLFRKEGQNVTLSCEQNLNHDAMYWYRQDPGQGLRLIYYSQIVNDFQKGDIAEGYSVSREKKESFPLTVTSAQKNPTAFYLCASSPSGSLLGDQYFGPGTRLLVL.

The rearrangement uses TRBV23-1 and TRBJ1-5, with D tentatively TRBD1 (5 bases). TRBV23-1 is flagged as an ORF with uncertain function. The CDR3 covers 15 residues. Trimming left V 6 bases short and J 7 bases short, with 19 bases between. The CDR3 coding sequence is TGCGCCAGCAGCCAAGATGGGGGACCGGGGCAGCCCCAGCATTTT. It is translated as CASSQDGGPGQPQHF.

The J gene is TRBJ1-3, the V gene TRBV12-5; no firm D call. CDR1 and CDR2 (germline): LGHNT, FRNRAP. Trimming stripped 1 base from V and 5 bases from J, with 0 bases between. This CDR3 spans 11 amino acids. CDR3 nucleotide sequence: TGTGCTAGTGGTTTGGGAAACACCATATATTTT. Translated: CASGLGNTIYF.

CDR3 bases: TGTGCCAGCAGCTTGGGATTGGGGAGGTCCTACGAGCAGTACTTC. Its translation: CASSLGLGRSYEQYF. V usage is TRBV11-3 and J usage is TRBJ2-7; perhaps TRBD2 as D (6 bases). Trimming pared 3 bases from V and 1 base from J, leaving 13 bases between. The length of the CDR3 is 15 residues. Germline V gives CDR1 SGHNT, CDR2 YENEEA. The full variable domain, its missing parts supplied by reference TRBV11-3 and TRBJ2-7, is EAGVVQSPRYKIIEKKQPVAFWCNPISGHNTLYWYLQNLGQGPELLIRYENEEAVDDSQLPKDRFSAERLKGVDSTLKIQPAELGDSAVYLCASSLGLGRSYEQYFGPGTRLTVT.

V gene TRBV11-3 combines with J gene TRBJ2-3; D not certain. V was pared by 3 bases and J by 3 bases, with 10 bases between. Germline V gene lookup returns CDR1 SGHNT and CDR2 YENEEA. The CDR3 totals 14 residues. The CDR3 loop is CASSFRTGTDTQYF. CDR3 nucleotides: TGTGCCAGCAGCTTTCGCACTGGTACAGATACGCAGTATTTT.

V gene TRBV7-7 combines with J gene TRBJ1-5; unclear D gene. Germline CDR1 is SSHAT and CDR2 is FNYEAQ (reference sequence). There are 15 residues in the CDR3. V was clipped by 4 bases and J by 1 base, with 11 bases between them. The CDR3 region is CASSWKKDSNQPQHF. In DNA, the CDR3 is TGTGCCAGCAGCTGGAAAAAGGACAGCAATCAGCCCCAGCATTTT. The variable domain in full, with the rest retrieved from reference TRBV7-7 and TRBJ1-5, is GAGVSQSPRYKVTKRGQDVTLRCDPISSHATLYWYQQALGQGPEFLTYFNYEAQPDKSGLPSDRFSAERPEGSISTLTIQRTEQRDSAMYRCASSWKKDSNQPQHFGDGTRLSIL.

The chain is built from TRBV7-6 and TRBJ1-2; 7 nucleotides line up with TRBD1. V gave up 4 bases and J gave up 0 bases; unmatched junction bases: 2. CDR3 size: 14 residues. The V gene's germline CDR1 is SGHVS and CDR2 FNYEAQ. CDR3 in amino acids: CASSWDSTNYGYTF. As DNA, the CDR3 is TGTGCCAGCAGCTGGGACAGCACTAACTATGGCTACACCTTC.

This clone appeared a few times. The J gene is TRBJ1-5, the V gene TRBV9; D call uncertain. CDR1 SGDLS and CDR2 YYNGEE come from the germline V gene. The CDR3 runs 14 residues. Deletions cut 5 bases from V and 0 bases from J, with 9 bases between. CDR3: CASSLGSSNQPQHF. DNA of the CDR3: TGTGCCAGCAGTTTAGGGTCTAGCAATCAGCCCCAGCATTTT.

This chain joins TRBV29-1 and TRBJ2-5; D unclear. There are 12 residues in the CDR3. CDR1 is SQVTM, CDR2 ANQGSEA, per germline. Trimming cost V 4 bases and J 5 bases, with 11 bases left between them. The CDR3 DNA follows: TGCAGCGTTGTGTTTGAAGGGGAGACCCAGTACTTC. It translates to CSVVFEGETQYF.

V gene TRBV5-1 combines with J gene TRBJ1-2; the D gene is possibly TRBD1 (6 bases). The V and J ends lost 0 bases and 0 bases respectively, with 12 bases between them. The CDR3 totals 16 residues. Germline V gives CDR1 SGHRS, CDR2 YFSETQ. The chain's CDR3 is CASSLVAGDPNYGYTF. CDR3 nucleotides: TGCGCCAGCAGCTTGGTTGCAGGGGACCCTAACTATGGCTACACCTTC.

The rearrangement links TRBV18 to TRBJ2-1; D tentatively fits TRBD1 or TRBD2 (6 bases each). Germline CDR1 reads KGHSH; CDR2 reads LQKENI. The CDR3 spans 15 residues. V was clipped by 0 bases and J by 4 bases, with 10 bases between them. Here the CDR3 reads CASSPPGGEYNEQFF. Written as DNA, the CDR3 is TGTGCCAGCTCACCACCGGGGGGCGAATACAATGAGCAGTTCTTC.

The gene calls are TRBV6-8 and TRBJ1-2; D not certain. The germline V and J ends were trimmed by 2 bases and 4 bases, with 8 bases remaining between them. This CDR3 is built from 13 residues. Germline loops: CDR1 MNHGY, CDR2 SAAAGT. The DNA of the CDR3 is TGTGCCAGCAGTTACACACGGACCTATGGCTACACCTTC. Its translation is CASSYTRTYGYTF.

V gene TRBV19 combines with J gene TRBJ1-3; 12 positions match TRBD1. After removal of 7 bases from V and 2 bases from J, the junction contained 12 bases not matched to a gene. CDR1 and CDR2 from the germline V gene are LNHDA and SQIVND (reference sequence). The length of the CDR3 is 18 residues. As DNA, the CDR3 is TGTGCCAGTATTCCGGGACAGGGGGCGAAAGGCGCTGGAAACACCATATATTTT. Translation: CASIPGQGAKGAGNTIYF.

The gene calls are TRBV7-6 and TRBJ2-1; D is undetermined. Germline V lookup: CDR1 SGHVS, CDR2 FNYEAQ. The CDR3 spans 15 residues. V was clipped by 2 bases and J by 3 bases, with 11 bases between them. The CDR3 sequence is CASSLSSLSYNEQFF. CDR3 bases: TGTGCCAGCAGCTTAAGTAGCCTTAGCTACAATGAGCAGTTCTTC.

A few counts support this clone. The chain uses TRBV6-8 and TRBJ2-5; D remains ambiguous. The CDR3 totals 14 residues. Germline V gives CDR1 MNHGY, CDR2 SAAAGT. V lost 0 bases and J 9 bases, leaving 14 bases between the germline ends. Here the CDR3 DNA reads TGTGCCAGCAGTTACTCGAAAAACAACTTAGCCCAGTACTTC. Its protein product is CASSYSKNNLAQYF.

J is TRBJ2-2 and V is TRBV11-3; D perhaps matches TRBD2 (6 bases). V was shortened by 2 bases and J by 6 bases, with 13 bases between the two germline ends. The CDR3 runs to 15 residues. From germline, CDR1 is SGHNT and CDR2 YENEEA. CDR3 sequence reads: CASSLRRGTAGELFF. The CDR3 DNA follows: TGTGCCAGCAGCTTACGGCGCGGGACGGCCGGGGAGCTGTTTTTT.

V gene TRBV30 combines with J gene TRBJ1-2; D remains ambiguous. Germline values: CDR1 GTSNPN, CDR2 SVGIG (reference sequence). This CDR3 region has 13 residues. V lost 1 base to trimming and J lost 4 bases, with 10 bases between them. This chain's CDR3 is CAWSGGHLYGYTF. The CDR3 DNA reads TGTGCCTGGAGTGGAGGGCACCTCTATGGCTACACCTTC.

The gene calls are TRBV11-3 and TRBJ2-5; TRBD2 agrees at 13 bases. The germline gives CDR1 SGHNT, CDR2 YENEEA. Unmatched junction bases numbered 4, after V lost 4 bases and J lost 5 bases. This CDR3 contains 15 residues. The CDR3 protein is CASSWTSGSGETQYF. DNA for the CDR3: TGTGCCAGCAGCTGGACTAGCGGGAGTGGGGAGACCCAGTACTTC.

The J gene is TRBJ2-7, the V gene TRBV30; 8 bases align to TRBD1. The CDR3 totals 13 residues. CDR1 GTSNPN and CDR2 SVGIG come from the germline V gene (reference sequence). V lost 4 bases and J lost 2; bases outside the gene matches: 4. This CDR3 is CAWNGQGPYEQYF. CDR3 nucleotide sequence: TGTGCCTGGAACGGACAGGGACCCTACGAGCAGTACTTC.